The 21 T cell receptor beta chains below were found in one sample sequenced in a study of shared clonotypes between healthy human individuals. Assay used: immunoSEQ multiplex PCR; TCRdb lists only in-frame clones, some missing. The table shows about 450,000 clones, with roughly 85% occurring only once. Sequenced sample: PBMCs. The receptors were sampled from a woman aged 40 to 55 in good health. Some clones in this sample may be carry-over from other donors' samples.

This chain uses TRBV11-3 with TRBJ2-3; no reliable D call. V was cut by 4 bases and J by 2 bases, with 7 bases left in between. CDR3 size: 13 residues. Looked up from germline, CDR1 is SGHNT and CDR2 is YENEEA. This CDR3 reads CASSSTHTDTQYF. CDR3 coding DNA: TGTGCCAGCAGCTCGACTCACACAGATACGCAGTATTTT. The whole variable domain, filled in from reference TRBV11-3 and TRBJ2-3, reads EAGVVQSPRYKIIEKKQPVAFWCNPISGHNTLYWYLQNLGQGPELLIRYENEEAVDDSQLPKDRFSAERLKGVDSTLKIQPAELGDSAVYLCASSSTHTDTQYFGPGTRLTVL.

Written as DNA, the CDR3 is TGTGCCAGCCGCCCACCTCGGGACAGGGGGCGAAAATCAAACACTGAAGCTTTCTTT. It encodes CASRPPRDRGRKSNTEAFF. This chain joins TRBV21-1 and TRBJ1-1; the D segment call TRBD1 is taken from the table without a DNA check. TRBV21-1 counts as a pseudogene. This CDR3 is built from 19 residues.

In regard to this clone: This sample includes further DNA sequences coding for the same CDR3. DNA of the CDR3: TGTGCCAGCAGCTTAGCGCTAGCGGGCACCTACAATGAGCAGTTCTTC. It is translated as CASSLALAGTYNEQFF. The rearrangement joins TRBV7-9 to TRBJ2-1; 8 positions agree with TRBD2. J was trimmed by 2 bases and V by 0 bases; bases with no gene match: 3. Germline V CDR1 and CDR2: SEHNR, FQNEAQ (reference sequence). CDR3 size: 16 residues.

This clone appeared once. A read error is possible here, since a much larger clone lies one base away. The chain uses TRBV2 and TRBJ2-1, with 11 bases that match TRBD2. The germline CDR1 and CDR2 sequences are SNHLY and FYNNEI. Trimming cost V 6 bases and J 4 bases; bases outside gene matches: 2. CDR3 length: 14 amino acids. Here the CDR3 reads CASRGTSGYNEQFF. In DNA, the CDR3 is TGTGCCAGCAGGGGGACTAGCGGATACAATGAGCAGTTCTTC.

This clone has more than one count but fewer than ten. The rearrangement joins TRBV11-2 to TRBJ1-1; D is unresolved. Per the germline V gene, CDR1 is SGHAT and CDR2 is FQNNGV. V was clipped by 5 bases and J by 1 base, with 11 bases between them. This CDR3 contains 14 residues. CDR3 amino acids: CASSRAQENTEAFF. The CDR3 DNA reads as TGTGCCAGCAGCAGAGCCCAGGAGAACACTGAAGCTTTCTTT.

The chain links TRBV29-1 to TRBJ2-3, with a possible D match to TRBD2 (6 bases). Germline V CDR1 and CDR2: SQVTM, ANQGSEA. Deletions cut 7 bases from V and 4 bases from J, with 9 bases between. The CDR3 runs 11 residues. This CDR3 reads CSGGDSDTQYF. CDR3 in DNA: TGCAGCGGGGGGGACTCAGATACGCAGTATTTT.

This rearrangement joins TRBV28 to TRBJ1-4; the match to TRBD1 covers 7 bases. Germline assignment: CDR1 MDHEN and CDR2 SYDVKM. The CDR3 is 15 amino acids. Trimming removed 5 bases from V and 3 bases from J; junction bases left unmatched: 6. CDR3: CASSPPGTANEKLFF. The CDR3 region has the DNA TGTGCCAGCAGTCCCCCCGGGACAGCTAATGAAAAACTGTTTTTT.

The chain is built from TRBV11-2 and TRBJ2-3; possibly TRBD2 for D (6 bases). CDR1 is SGHAT and CDR2 is FQNNGV in the germline V gene. The germline V and J ends were trimmed by 2 bases and 2 bases, with 20 bases remaining between them. CDR3 length equals 18 residues. CDR3 sequence reads: CASSLSGSNIGDTDTQYF. For the CDR3, the DNA is TGTGCCAGCAGCTTAAGCGGGTCAAACATCGGGGACACAGATACGCAGTATTTT.

The gene calls are TRBV7-8 and TRBJ2-7; 11 bases align to TRBD1. V shed 2 bases, J shed 6 bases, and the junction held 9 bases outside the gene matches. Per germline, CDR1 SGHVS and CDR2 FQNEAQ. The CDR3 length is 16 residues. The CDR3, as DNA: TGTGCCAGCAGCTTATTTCCGGGACAGGGGGACGTCGAGCAGTACTTC. As protein: CASSLFPGQGDVEQYF.

This clone was counted many times. The rearrangement links TRBV30 to TRBJ1-1; D gene unclear. Germline CDR1 and CDR2: GTSNPN and SVGIG (reference sequence). The CDR3 consists of 14 residues. The V end lost 2 bases, the J end lost 5 bases, and 15 bases lay between the germline ends. The CDR3 DNA reads TGTGCCTGGAGTTCGGGAGACCGGGGTACTGAAGCTTTCTTT. This gives the protein CAWSSGDRGTEAFF.

The rearrangement links TRBV13 to TRBJ2-7, with 9 bases matching TRBD1. This CDR3 has 14 amino acids. Germline V gene data show CDR1 as PRHDT and CDR2 as FYEKMQ (reference sequence). The V and J ends lost 6 bases and 7 bases, in that order; junction bases with no gene match: 10. This CDR3 is CASRSGQGYLEQYF. CDR3 sequence (DNA): TGTGCCAGCAGATCGGGACAGGGCTACCTGGAGCAGTACTTC.

The chain recombines TRBV19 with TRBJ2-6; D possibly corresponds to TRBD1 (5 bases). This CDR3 has 15 amino acids. V lost 4 bases and J lost 2, with 9 bases in between. Germline V lookup: CDR1 LNHDA, CDR2 SQIVND (reference sequence). The DNA of the CDR3 is TGTGCCAGTAGTAACCAGGGTACTGGGGCCAACGTCCTGACTTTC. Residues: CASSNQGTGANVLTF.

The rearrangement uses TRBV5-6 and TRBJ1-1; D is unresolved. Per the germline V gene, CDR1 is SGHDT and CDR2 is YYEEEE. The CDR3 length is 13 residues. The V end lost 3 bases, the J end lost 1 base, and 7 bases lay between the germline ends. CDR3 amino acids: CASSSYRNTEAFF. As DNA, the CDR3 is TGTGCCAGCAGCTCATACAGGAACACTGAAGCTTTCTTT.

V usage is TRBV15 and J usage is TRBJ1-2; no reliable D call. The CDR3 has 14 residues. With 1 base removed from V and 4 bases from J, the gap between germline ends came to 10 bases. Germline loops: CDR1 LNHNV, CDR2 YYDKDF (reference sequence). CDR3: CATSRGGPGYGYTF. DNA for the CDR3: TGTGCCACCAGCAGAGGTGGGCCAGGCTATGGCTACACCTTC. Full variable domain (outside the CDR3, taken from reference TRBV15 and TRBJ1-2): DAMVIQNPRYQVTQFGKPVTLSCSQTLNHNVMYWYQQKSSQAPKLLFHYYDKDFNNEADTPDNFQSRRPNTSFCFLDIRSPGLGDTAMYLCATSRGGPGYGYTFGSGTRLTVV.

This chain joins TRBV19 and TRBJ1-5, with 7 nucleotides matching TRBD1. Germline V gives CDR1 LNHDA, CDR2 SQIVND (reference sequence). V lost 7 bases, J lost 2 bases, and 8 bases stayed unmatched. The CDR3 runs 15 residues. CDR3 nucleotides: TGTGCCAGTAATTCAGGGGGAGGAGGCAATCAGCCCCAGCATTTT. This translates into CASNSGGGGNQPQHF.

The genes are TRBV5-4 and TRBJ2-7, with 9 bases aligning to TRBD2. The CDR3 sequence is 19 residues long. Germline lookup yields CDR1 SGHNT and CDR2 YYREEE (reference sequence). The junction had 20 bases not matched to a gene; V was cut back by 3 bases and J by 4 bases. CDR3 sequence (DNA): TGTGCCAGCAGCTCGCGCCAGGGGGTTAGCGGGAGTAGTAGTTACGAGCAGTACTTC. Encoded protein: CASSSRQGVSGSSSYEQYF.

This rearrangement joins TRBV30 to TRBJ1-3; D may be TRBD1 (5 bases). The CDR3 totals 14 residues. Germline CDR1 GTSNPN, CDR2 SVGIG (reference sequence). Trimming took 2 bases from V and 2 from J, leaving 10 bases between them. The CDR3 spells CAWSITGAGNTIYF. CDR3 nucleotide sequence: TGTGCCTGGAGTATAACAGGTGCTGGAAACACCATATATTTT.

The gene calls are TRBV19 and TRBJ2-3; D is ambiguous. V lost 3 bases and J 0 bases, leaving 10 bases between the germline ends. The CDR3 has 15 amino acids. CDR1 and CDR2 from the germline V gene are LNHDA and SQIVND (reference sequence). The CDR3 nucleotides are TGTGCCAGTAGTATCAGGTTTTTGAGCACAGATACGCAGTATTTT. Protein product: CASSIRFLSTDTQYF.

The rearrangement uses TRBV11-2 and TRBJ2-7; D is uncertain. Trimming removed 6 bases at V and 2 bases at J, with 14 bases between. The CDR3 has 14 residues. Germline V gene lookup returns CDR1 SGHAT and CDR2 FQNNGV. The CDR3 nucleotides are TGTGCCAGCAGGAGGTCGCTGGACCCCTACGAGCAGTACTTC. It codes for CASRRSLDPYEQYF. Combining the CDR3 with reference TRBV11-2 and TRBJ2-7 gives the whole variable domain EAGVAQSPRYKIIEKRQSVAFWCNPISGHATLYWYQQILGQGPKLLIQFQNNGVVDDSQLPKDRFSAERLKGVDSTLKIQPAKLEDSAVYLCASRRSLDPYEQYFGPGTRLTVT.

This rearrangement joins TRBV27 to TRBJ2-7, with 7 bases that match TRBD1. The CDR3 spans 17 residues. Germline V gives CDR1 MNHEY, CDR2 SMNVEV (reference sequence). Trimming took 10 bases from V and 4 from J; bases not matched to a gene: 22. CDR3 sequence reads: CATTKGPAGTVAYEQYF. CDR3 bases: TGTGCCACCACTAAGGGCCCCGCCGGGACAGTAGCTTACGAGCAGTACTTC.

This chain joins TRBV5-1 and TRBJ2-1, with TRBD2 matching 12 bases. V gave up 7 bases and J gave up 4 bases; unmatched junction bases: 6. This CDR3 has 15 residues. The germline V gene encodes CDR1 SGHRS and CDR2 YFSETQ. This chain's CDR3 is CASGPLAGGYNEQFF. In DNA form, the CDR3 reads TGCGCCAGCGGGCCTCTAGCGGGAGGGTACAATGAGCAGTTCTTC.